The 21 T cell receptor beta chains reported below all come from one sample, sequenced in a study of blood T cell repertoires in COVID-19. The method was immunoSEQ multiplex PCR; TCRdb's version includes in-frame clones alone and lacks a portion of them. The sample shows 180,000 or so clones, nearly 80% of them seen only once. The sequencing sample was made of PBMCs or T cells enriched from blood (not recorded which). Source of these receptors: a man in his sixties who had been exposed to COVID-19.

In this sample, this clone turned up a few times. V gene TRBV9 combines with J gene TRBJ1-6; the D gene is possibly TRBD1 (5 bases). V lost 0 bases and J 10 bases, leaving 8 bases between the germline ends. This CDR3 has 13 amino acids. Germline CDR1 and CDR2: SGDLS and YYNGEE. CDR3 in amino acids: CASSVARGSPLHF. Written as DNA, the CDR3 is TGTGCCAGCAGCGTAGCAAGGGGATCACCCCTCCACTTT.

This clone was observed a single time. The chain has TRBV4-1 and TRBJ2-3; 7 bases are shared with TRBD2. The CDR3 is 17 amino acids. V shed 1 base and J 3 bases; nucleotides not matched to a gene: 10. Germline V CDR1 and CDR2: MGHRA, YSYEKL. CDR3 nucleotide sequence: TGCGCCAGCAGCCAAGCCTTTGAGGGACTACCAACAGATACGCAGTATTTT. Translating gives CASSQAFEGLPTDTQYF.

This clone has just one count. The chain recombines TRBV5-6 with TRBJ2-5; TRBD2 aligns across 8 bases. CDR1 and CDR2 (germline): SGHDT, YYEEEE. V dropped 2 bases and J dropped 3; count of bases not matched to a gene: 6. The CDR3 is 15 residues long. The CDR3 protein is CASSFGLSGEETQYF. DNA for the CDR3: TGTGCCAGCAGCTTTGGTCTTAGCGGGGAAGAGACCCAGTACTTC.

This clone was seen more than once but under ten times. This chain uses TRBV19 with TRBJ1-1, with D unresolved. CDR3 length: 15 amino acids. The germline gives CDR1 LNHDA, CDR2 SQIVND (reference sequence). V shed 0 bases and J shed 0 bases, with 8 bases lying between them. Here the CDR3 DNA reads TGTGCCAGTAGTATAGACTTTCCGTTGAACACTGAAGCTTTCTTT. Encoded protein: CASSIDFPLNTEAFF.

The chain uses TRBV5-4 and TRBJ2-1; 13 bases are shared with TRBD2. The germline V gene has CDR1 SGHNT and CDR2 YYREEE (reference sequence). This CDR3 comprises 15 residues. V shed 4 bases and J 7 bases; nucleotides not matched to a gene: 5. CDR3 in DNA: TGTGCCAGCAGCCCGACTAGCGGGAGGTTTAATGAGCAGTTCTTC. Protein product: CASSPTSGRFNEQFF. The full variable domain, in which reference TRBV5-4 and TRBJ2-1 provide the parts outside the CDR3, is ETGVTQSPTHLIKTRGQQVTLRCSSQSGHNTVSWYQQALGQGPQFIFQYYREEENGRGNFPPRFSGLQFPNYSSELNVNALELDDSALYLCASSPTSGRFNEQFFGPGTRLTVL.

J is TRBJ1-1 and V is TRBV7-9; TRBD1 aligns across 9 bases. The germline V gene encodes CDR1 SEHNR and CDR2 FQNEAQ (reference sequence). The CDR3 runs 14 residues. The ends lost 5 bases at V and 5 bases at J; junction bases unmatched: 6. The chain's CDR3 is CASSRTGDLTEAFF. In DNA form, the CDR3 reads TGTGCCAGCAGCCGGACAGGGGATTTGACTGAAGCTTTCTTT.

This clone has a single count. The rearrangement joins TRBV6-1 to TRBJ1-5; 10 bases fit TRBD1. The CDR3 has 16 amino acids. V lost 3 bases and J lost 5; bases outside the gene matches: 7. Germline lookup yields CDR1 MNHNS and CDR2 SASEGT. The CDR3 DNA is TGTGCCAGCAGTGATACGGGACAGGGGTTTCATCAGCCCCAGCATTTT. Translation gives CASSDTGQGFHQPQHF.

The genes are TRBV10-3 and TRBJ1-1; possible D gene TRBD1, 6 bases. Germline loops: CDR1 ENHRY, CDR2 SYGVKD. Trimming stripped 0 bases from V and 5 bases from J, with 16 bases between. There are 16 residues in the CDR3. The CDR3 DNA reads TGTGCCATCAGTGAGTCGATGGGCAGGGGAGGGACTGAAGCTTTCTTT. Its protein product is CAISESMGRGGTEAFF.

The chain combines TRBV10-2 with TRBJ1-4; the D is unclear. Germline V lookup: CDR1 WSHSY, CDR2 SAAADI. The CDR3 loop spans 11 amino acids. V dropped 2 bases and J dropped 11 bases, with 6 bases sitting between them. For the CDR3, the DNA is TGCGCCAGCAGTGAGACGGAGAAACTGTTTTTT. It encodes CASSETEKLFF.

The rearrangement joins TRBV14 to TRBJ2-1, with 11 bases lining up with TRBD2. The germline gives CDR1 SGHDN, CDR2 FVKESK. Trimming cost V 2 bases and J 6 bases; bases outside gene matches: 15. The CDR3 sequence is 19 residues long. The DNA for the CDR3 is TGTGCCAGCAGCCAACAGGTCGGGAGCGGACTAGCGGGTACCAATGAGCAGTTCTTC. It yields the protein CASSQQVGSGLAGTNEQFF. Based on the CDR3 plus reference TRBV14 and TRBJ2-1, the full variable domain is EAGVTQFPSHSVIEKGQTVTLRCDPISGHDNLYWYRRVMGKEIKFLLHFVKESKQDESGMPNNRFLAERTGGTYSTLKVQPAELEDSGVYFCASSQQVGSGLAGTNEQFFGPGTRLTVL.

This clone appeared a few times. The chain joins TRBV29-1 to TRBJ2-7; 8 bases line up with TRBD2. Germline V lookup: CDR1 SQVTM, CDR2 ANQGSEA. The CDR3 loop spans 13 amino acids. Losses at the gene ends were 7 bases for V and 0 bases for J; bases not matched to a gene: 5. The CDR3 is CSAVAGPSYEQYF. DNA of the CDR3: TGCAGCGCTGTAGCGGGACCCTCCTACGAGCAGTACTTC.

This clone was counted between two and nine times. V usage is TRBV3-1 (or the pseudogene TRBV3-2) and J usage is TRBJ2-1; D may be TRBD1 (5 bases). There are 16 residues in the CDR3. With 4 bases removed from V and 5 bases from J, the gap between germline ends came to 18 bases. The germline V gene has CDR1 LGHDT and CDR2 YNNKEL (reference sequence). CDR3 sequence reads: CASSPQLLDSHNEQFF. In DNA form, the CDR3 reads TGTGCCAGCAGCCCACAACTCCTCGACAGTCACAATGAGCAGTTCTTC.

This clone turned up a few times. The genes are TRBV10-3 and TRBJ2-1, with TRBD2 matching over 7 bases. This CDR3 contains 15 residues. The V gene's germline CDR1 is ENHRY and CDR2 SYGVKD. The V and J ends lost 10 bases and 5 bases, in that order; junction bases with no gene match: 14. The CDR3 DNA follows: TGTGCCACCTGGCTTGGCGGGAGAGTCCACAATGAGCAGTTCTTC. Its protein is CATWLGGRVHNEQFF.

V and J are TRBV2 and TRBJ2-4, with D possibly matching TRBD1 (5 bases). Germline-derived CDR1 and CDR2 are SNHLY and FYNNEI. This CDR3 contains 12 residues. V lost 7 bases and J lost 9, with 13 bases in between. The CDR3 DNA is TGTGCCAGCAAGGGCGGTACAGGCATTCAGTACTTC. This sequence encodes CASKGGTGIQYF.

V gene TRBV5-8 combines with J gene TRBJ2-2; D is ambiguous. Germline values: CDR1 SGHTS, CDR2 YDEGEE. The CDR3 runs to 13 residues. Trimming removed 0 bases at V and 11 bases at J, with 11 bases between. Written as DNA, the CDR3 is TGTGCCAGCAGCTTGGCTGCGAGTCCCGAGCTGTTTTTT. Encoded protein: CASSLAASPELFF.

The chain combines TRBV24-1 with TRBJ1-2; 7 bases agree with TRBD1. Unmatched junction bases numbered 11, after V lost 9 bases and J lost 2 bases. CDR3 length equals 15 residues. Germline V gene data show CDR1 as KGHDR and CDR2 as SFDVKD. The CDR3 nucleotides read TGTGCCACCGCGGACAGGAGAGGTTCCAACTATGGCTACACCTTC. This codes for CATADRRGSNYGYTF.

This clone was observed a few times. The chain employs TRBV27 and TRBJ2-4; 15 nucleotides align to TRBD2. The germline V gene encodes CDR1 MNHEY and CDR2 SMNVEV (reference sequence). The J segment lost 0 bases and the V segment lost 4 bases, leaving 10 bases of the junction unmatched. This CDR3 comprises 20 residues. CDR3 residues: CASSSSGLAGGLLAKNIQYF. CDR3 DNA: TGTGCCAGCAGTTCCTCGGGACTAGCGGGAGGCCTACTAGCCAAAAACATTCAGTACTTC.

This rearrangement joins TRBV5-1 to TRBJ2-3, with 7 bases fitting TRBD2. CDR1 and CDR2 from the germline V gene are SGHRS and YFSETQ. V lost 0 bases and J lost 7; bases outside the gene matches: 5. CDR3 length: 14 residues. The DNA for the CDR3 is TGCGCCAGCAGCTTGGCTAGCGGCTTAAATACGCAGTATTTT. Encoded protein: CASSLASGLNTQYF. Combining the CDR3 with reference TRBV5-1 and TRBJ2-3 gives the whole variable domain KAGVTQTPRYLIKTRGQQVTLSCSPISGHRSVSWYQQTPGQGLQFLFEYFSETQRNKGNFPGRFSGRQFSNSRSEMNVSTLELGDSALYLCASSLASGLNTQYFGPGTRLTVL.

The rearrangement uses TRBV7-9 and TRBJ1-3; D ambiguous. Trimming removed 3 bases from V and 4 bases from J, with 22 bases in between. CDR3 size: 18 residues. Germline values: CDR1 SEHNR, CDR2 FQNEAQ (reference sequence). Here the CDR3 DNA reads TGTGCCAGCAGCTTTATACCTGGGCAGCGGGCGAGCGGAAACACCATATATTTT. This sequence encodes CASSFIPGQRASGNTIYF.

The V call is TRBV3-1 (or the pseudogene TRBV3-2), the J call TRBJ2-5; no firm D call. The CDR3 extends over 14 amino acids. In germline, CDR1 is LGHDT, CDR2 YNNKEL (reference sequence). V lost 0 bases, J lost 1 base, and 6 bases lay in between. The CDR3 region has the DNA TGTGCCAGCAGCCAAGATTTAGTCCAAGAGACCCAGTACTTC. Translating it yields CASSQDLVQETQYF.

The chain combines TRBV3-1 (or the pseudogene TRBV3-2) with TRBJ1-1; a weak D match, TRBD1 (5 bases). The length of the CDR3 is 13 residues. Trimming removed 5 bases from V and 0 bases from J, with 7 bases in between. The germline V gene encodes CDR1 LGHDT and CDR2 YNNKEL (reference sequence). CDR3 residues: CASSTGMNTEAFF. The CDR3 DNA sequence: TGTGCCAGCAGCACAGGTATGAACACTGAAGCTTTCTTT.